This TCR beta chain was obtained from a study of spatial heterogeneity in lung cancer. About the study: Averaged across combinations, each unique TCR and UMI pairing appeared more than ten times in raw reads, which were uncorrected.

Points from the study as a whole: Resection blood, more than follow-up blood, showed ubiquitous expanded tumor TCRs.

Time point given: sample taken at primary tumor resection. Tumor, nontumor lung or frozen PBMC supplied whole RNA that was sequenced unsorted. Donors were roughly 70 untreated early-stage non-small cell lung cancer patients. The CDR3 extends over 15 amino acids. V lost 3 bases and J lost 0, with 10 bases in between. Germline CDR1 reads SGHRS; CDR2 reads YFSETQ. This clonotype was detected many times. Its antigen is still unknown. TCRdb re-analysed the 5' RACE reads in MiXCR, keeping a single row per CDR3 protein. Found here are 50,000 to 65,000 distinct CDR3 sequences, around 8.2% of them singletons; the top ten hold approximately 16%.

The chain has TRBV5-1 and TRBJ2-1, with D possibly matching TRBD2 (5 bases). The specimen comprised PBMCs, sampled at surgery. The sequence was obtained from a female donor with early-stage non-small cell lung cancer. In DNA, the CDR3 is TGCGCCAGCAGCTGGACGGGGAGCTCCTACAATGAGCAGTTCTTC. Protein: CASSWTGSSYNEQFF.